This is a list of T cell receptor beta chains from one sample in a study of T cells in narcolepsy. Assay used: immunoSEQ multiplex PCR; TCRdb lists only in-frame clones, some missing. The data show about 33,000 clones, 75% to 90% seen once. Sequencing used CD45RA- memory CD4+ T cells from PBMCs. Receptors originate from a human donor with narcolepsy. Each CDR3 is given with its conserved first and last residue. A D gene is named only where the DNA matches it firmly. Clone size is shown for a subset of rows, as once, few, many or a class of expanded clone.

length	V	D	J	size	DNA	CDR3
16	TRBV12-2	NA	TRBJ1-5	NA	TGTGCAAGTCACCCGACAGGGAACAGTAGCAATCAGCCCCAGCATTTT	CASHPTGNSSNQPQHF
15	TRBV5-1	NA	TRBJ2-1	once	TGCGCCAGCAGCTTGACGATAACCTTGAAACGTGAGCAGTTCTTC	CASSLTITLKREQFF
13	TRBV6-5	NA	TRBJ2-5	NA	TGTGCCAGCAGTCCCGGACAGCAAGAGACCCAGTACTTC	CASSPGQQETQYF
15	TRBV30	NA	TRBJ1-4	few	TGTGCCTGGAGCGGAATCCTTACAACTAATGAAAAACTGTTTTTT	CAWSGILTTNEKLFF
14	TRBV2	TRBD1	TRBJ1-2	NA	TGTGCCAGCAGTGAAGGGACAGGTGCCGGTGGCTACACCTTC	CASSEGTGAGGYTF
15	TRBV6-4	NA	TRBJ2-7	NA	TGTGCCAGCAGTGACTCGCTTCCACAGACCTACGAGCAGTACTTC	CASSDSLPQTYEQYF
11	TRBV28	NA	TRBJ1-4	NA	TGTGCCAGCAGTTCTCTAAAAAAACTGTTTTTT	CASSSLKKLFF
14	TRBV11-2	NA	TRBJ1-1	once	TGTGCCAGCAGCCCGACAACGCGAGGGACTGAAGCTTTCTTT	CASSPTTRGTEAFF
15	TRBV5-1	TRBD1	TRBJ1-2	NA	TGCGCCAGCAGCCAGACAGGGGGAGTGGACTATGGCTACACCTTC	CASSQTGGVDYGYTF
13	TRBV2	NA	TRBJ1-6	few	TGTGCCAGCATCGCCCGGGAACAGTCACCCCTCCACTTT	CASIAREQSPLHF
16	TRBV27	NA	TRBJ1-6	NA	TGTGCCAGCAGTTTATCGGGGGCAGCTACTAATTCACCCCTCCACTTT	CASSLSGAATNSPLHF
15	TRBV27	TRBD1	TRBJ1-1	once	TGTGCCAGCAGTCCGCACAGGGGGATGAACACTGAAGCTTTCTTT	CASSPHRGMNTEAFF
15	TRBV18	TRBD2	TRBJ2-1	NA	TGTGCCAGCTCACCTCCGGGACTAGCAAGGAATGAGCAGTTCTTC	CASSPPGLARNEQFF
14	TRBV18	NA	TRBJ2-5	NA	TGTGCCAGCTCCCCCATTGTAGGTACTGAGACCCAGTACTTC	CASSPIVGTETQYF